This T cell receptor beta chain stems from a study of blood T cell repertoires in COVID-19. The V end lost 8 bases, the J end lost 3 bases, and 7 bases lay between the germline ends. The length of the CDR3 is 11 residues. Germline loops: CDR1 SNHLY, CDR2 FYNNEI. The data were produced by immunoSEQ multiplex PCR, yet TCRdb's version contains in-frame clones alone and is incomplete. The sample carries 200,000 to 300,000 clones, over 75% recorded once. Sequenced input: peripheral blood. The J gene is TRBJ1-1, the V gene TRBV2, with D possibly TRBD1 on 5 matching bases. This sequence was found in a woman aged 45-65 years with acute or convalescent COVID-19. The CDR3 region is CASGGDTEAFF. As DNA, the CDR3 is TGTGCCAGCGGGGGGGACACTGAAGCTTTCTTT.